This record looks at one TCR beta chain sequence and its context. This entry is derived from a study of blood T cell repertoires in COVID-19. About the study: Acute and convalescent COVID-19 specimens originated in the United States, Italy and Spain. From T cells, B-cell-depleted T cells, or PBMCs came the material, which was cDNA or gDNA.

The CDR3 runs to 18 residues. V shed 1 base, J shed 4 bases, and the junction held 11 bases outside the gene matches. Per germline, CDR1 LGHNA and CDR2 YSLEER. In the authors' methods: Estimation of nucleated cell counts relied on the amplification of reference gene primers. Sequencing was performed with immunoSEQ multiplex PCR; in TCRdb, only in-frame clones are kept and a portion is missing. V, J and clone size are those of that table, while D and trimming were read from the DNA. The repertoire holds 650,000 to 800,000 clones, about 87% seen once, with over 0.2% in the top ten. The receptor was isolated from a woman aged 18-29 years with acute or convalescent COVID-19. Sample: peripheral blood. The rearrangement joins TRBV4-3 to TRBJ2-7; 12 bases match TRBD1. The CDR3 spells CASSQVIGTGQGAYEQYF. The CDR3 nucleotides are TGCGCCAGCAGCCAAGTAATAGGAACGGGACAGGGGGCTTACGAGCAGTACTTC.